Shown below are 13 T cell receptor beta chains from a single sample sequenced in a study of ipilimumab plus nivolumab after autologous stem cell transplantation (dated by TCRdb to the early 2020s). The method behind the library was the immunoSEQ multiplex PCR assay. TCRdb's version of the immuneACCESS table is confined to in-frame rearrangements and falls short of the full clone set. An unresolved V gene accounts for under half of the shortfall where checked; the remainder is of unknown origin. The sample table holds around 84,000 clones, of which under 85% were seen once. The ten largest make up approximately 2.2% of the sample. The source material was PBMCs, sampled in a trial of ipilimumab plus nivolumab as post-transplant consolidation. The receptors here all came from a male donor with diffuse large B-cell lymphoma.

The rearrangement links TRBV11-2 to TRBJ1-6; a possible D gene is TRBD1 (5 bases). This CDR3 has 14 residues. Germline CDR1 reads SGHAT; CDR2 reads FQNNGV. Trimming left V 5 bases short and J 5 bases short, with 10 bases between. In DNA form, the CDR3 reads TGTGCCAGCAGCGCGGGACGGGATAATTCACCCCTCCACTTT. Amino acid sequence: CASSAGRDNSPLHF. Complete variable domain (other parts from reference TRBV11-2 and TRBJ1-6): EAGVAQSPRYKIIEKRQSVAFWCNPISGHATLYWYQQILGQGPKLLIQFQNNGVVDDSQLPKDRFSAERLKGVDSTLKIQPAKLEDSAVYLCASSAGRDNSPLHFGNGTRLTVT.

This chain uses TRBV2 with TRBJ1-4; D is uncertain. The germline V gene has CDR1 SNHLY and CDR2 FYNNEI. The CDR3 loop spans 14 amino acids. V lost 4 bases and J lost 4, with 10 bases in between. DNA of the CDR3: TGTGCCAGCAGTGCAGGAGAGAGTAATGAAAAACTGTTTTTT. Protein: CASSAGESNEKLFF.

The count of this clone is one. V gene TRBV7-9 combines with J gene TRBJ2-3; D is ambiguous. Trimming pared 2 bases from V and 5 bases from J, leaving 8 bases between. Germline V gives CDR1 SEHNR, CDR2 FQNEAQ (reference sequence). There are 13 residues in the CDR3. The CDR3 nucleotides read TGTGCCAGCAGCTTACCCGTTGGAGATACGCAGTATTTT. Translation gives CASSLPVGDTQYF.

The rearrangement joins TRBV6-5 to TRBJ2-2; 9 nucleotides agree with TRBD2. Germline V lookup: CDR1 MNHEY, CDR2 SVGAGI. The CDR3 extends over 13 amino acids. The J segment lost 5 bases and the V segment lost 11 bases, leaving 6 bases of the junction unmatched. The CDR3 sequence: CAAGLASTGELFF. DNA of the CDR3: TGTGCCGCCGGACTAGCGTCAACCGGGGAGCTGTTTTTT.

As DNA, the CDR3 is TGTGCCAGCAGCCATGGGGGGGCCCCCACAGATACGCAGTATTTT. The encoded protein is CASSHGGAPTDTQYF. The chain joins TRBV5-4 to TRBJ2-3, with a weak D call TRBD2 (7 bases). The V gene lost 4 bases and the J gene lost 2 bases, with 14 bases spanning the gap. This CDR3 region has 15 residues. Looked up from germline, CDR1 is SGHNT and CDR2 is YYREEE (reference sequence).

V is TRBV12-5 and J is TRBJ2-2, with D unresolved. Germline CDR1 and CDR2: LGHNT and FRNRAP. The ends were cut back, 3 bases at V and 0 bases at J, with 5 bases in the middle. This CDR3 has 14 residues. In DNA form, the CDR3 reads TGTGCTAGTGGTTTATACCCGAACACCGGGGAGCTGTTTTTT. Translation gives CASGLYPNTGELFF.

This chain joins TRBV7-9 and TRBJ1-6; D gene uncertain. In germline, CDR1 is SEHNR, CDR2 FQNEAQ (reference sequence). There are 14 residues in the CDR3. Trimming stripped 2 bases from V and 5 bases from J, with 7 bases between. The CDR3 nucleotides are TGTGCCAGCAGCTTAAGTGGAAATAATTCACCCCTCCACTTT. Amino acid sequence: CASSLSGNNSPLHF.

The chain has TRBV18 and TRBJ2-1; a possible D gene is TRBD1 (6 bases). Trimming pared 5 bases from V and 7 bases from J, leaving 9 bases between. Germline CDR1 KGHSH, CDR2 LQKENI. The CDR3 is made up of 12 amino acids. The CDR3 sequence: CASSLQGNEQFF. The CDR3 DNA reads TGTGCCAGCTCATTACAGGGTAATGAGCAGTTCTTC.

This clone was counted between two and nine times. The chain couples TRBV7-9 to TRBJ2-2, with a weak D call TRBD1 (5 bases). CDR3 size: 15 residues. Germline values: CDR1 SEHNR, CDR2 FQNEAQ (reference sequence). Trimming took 7 bases from V and 7 from J, leaving 19 bases between them. The CDR3 is CASTSAQGTVGELFF. In DNA form, the CDR3 reads TGTGCCAGCACTTCGGCGCAGGGAACAGTCGGGGAGCTGTTTTTT.

This chain joins TRBV4-2 and TRBJ1-2, with D possibly matching TRBD1 (6 bases). CDR3 size: 14 residues. Germline V gene data show CDR1 as LGHNA and CDR2 as YNFKEQ. Trimming stripped 0 bases from V and 6 bases from J, with 11 bases between. The CDR3, as DNA: TGTGCCAGCAGCCAAGATCCGGGGGACAATGGCTACACCTTC. This gives the protein CASSQDPGDNGYTF.

The rearrangement joins TRBV5-1 to TRBJ2-7; 8 bases agree with TRBD1. CDR1 is SGHRS and CDR2 is YFSETQ in the germline V gene. CDR3 length: 14 residues. The V segment lost 3 bases and the J segment 1 base; nucleotides outside the gene matches: 3. CDR3 sequence: CASSYQGASYEQYF. The CDR3 bases are TGCGCCAGCAGCTACCAGGGGGCGTCCTACGAGCAGTACTTC. The full variable domain, rest sourced from reference TRBV5-1 and TRBJ2-7, is KAGVTQTPRYLIKTRGQQVTLSCSPISGHRSVSWYQQTPGQGLQFLFEYFSETQRNKGNFPGRFSGRQFSNSRSEMNVSTLELGDSALYLCASSYQGASYEQYFGPGTRLTVT.

CDR3 amino acids: CASSSSPGGDSEQYF. CDR3 nucleotide sequence: TGTGCCAGCAGCTCCAGCCCAGGGGGCGATTCCGAGCAGTACTTC. This chain links TRBV11-2 with TRBJ2-7; TRBD1 aligns across 8 bases. J lost 6 bases, V lost 4 bases, and 11 bases had no gene match. Germline loops: CDR1 SGHAT, CDR2 FQNNGV. The CDR3 totals 15 residues. The full variable domain, rest sourced from reference TRBV11-2 and TRBJ2-7, is EAGVAQSPRYKIIEKRQSVAFWCNPISGHATLYWYQQILGQGPKLLIQFQNNGVVDDSQLPKDRFSAERLKGVDSTLKIQPAKLEDSAVYLCASSSSPGGDSEQYFGPGTRLTVT.

The chain uses TRBV7-6 and TRBJ2-7; a weak D match, TRBD1 (5 bases). V was trimmed by 1 base and J by 2 bases, leaving 15 bases between them. The CDR3 sequence is 16 residues long. CDR1 and CDR2 from the germline V gene are SGHVS and FNYEAQ. In DNA, the CDR3 is TGTGCCAGCAGCTTAGAGGGGCGGATCTCTACCTACGAGCAGTACTTC. Translating it yields CASSLEGRISTYEQYF.